These 31 T cell receptor beta chains were sequenced from one sample in a study of immune reconstitution after stem cell transplant in scleroderma. In TCRdb, the RT-PCR reads were re-called with MiXCR into one record per CDR3 protein. The sample holds 1,500 to 2,000 distinct CDR3 sequences, roughly an eighth seen once. Sample collection occurred before or after autologous hematopoietic stem cell transplantation (not recorded which). The receptors here all came from a female donor with systemic sclerosis.

By share of the sample, this clonotype is medium-sized. The gene calls are TRBV10-3 and TRBJ1-1; maybe TRBD1 (5 bases). V was trimmed by 0 bases and J by 5 bases, leaving 7 bases between them. This CDR3 comprises 13 residues. CDR1 and CDR2 (germline): ENHRY, SYGVKD. The DNA for the CDR3 is TGTGCCATCAGTGAGTCGGGGGGGACTGAAGCTTTCTTT. It specifies CAISESGGTEAFF.

This clonotype rates as large. The DNA of the CDR3 is TGCGCCAGCAGTGAAGAGGAGACAACCTACGAGCAGTACTTC. Translating gives CASSEEETTYEQYF. The chain recombines TRBV10-2 with TRBJ2-7, with unresolved D. Germline V gives CDR1 WSHSY, CDR2 SAAADI. CDR3 length: 14 amino acids. The ends were cut back, 3 bases at V and 2 bases at J, with 11 bases in the middle.

This clonotype is large in the sample. The DNA for the CDR3 is TGCAGTGCTAGAAGGACTAGCGGGGAGAGCTCCTACAATGAGCAGTTCTTC. Protein sequence: CSARRTSGESSYNEQFF. This rearrangement joins TRBV20-1 to TRBJ2-1; TRBD2 matches at 12 bases. The germline V gene encodes CDR1 DFQATT and CDR2 SNEGSKA (reference sequence). V lost 2 bases and J lost 0; bases outside the gene matches: 5. The CDR3 length is 17 residues.

By frequency in the sample, this clonotype is medium-sized. The rearrangement joins TRBV10-2 to TRBJ2-3; maybe TRBD1 (5 bases). Trimming left V 8 bases short and J 3 bases short, with 12 bases between. CDR1 WSHSY and CDR2 SAAADI come from the germline V gene. This CDR3 has 13 amino acids. CDR3 amino acids: CASGQIRTDTQYF. The CDR3 nucleotides read TGCGCCAGCGGACAAATTCGGACAGATACGCAGTATTTT.

The chain is built from TRBV7-9 and TRBJ2-3; perhaps TRBD2 as D (5 bases). CDR1 and CDR2 (germline): SEHNR, FQNEAQ (reference sequence). With 1 base removed from V and 2 bases from J, the gap between germline ends came to 10 bases. The CDR3 loop spans 15 amino acids. CDR3 loop: CASSLDGGSTDTQYF. The CDR3 region has the DNA TGTGCCAGCAGCTTAGACGGCGGGTCCACAGATACGCAGTATTTT. Filled out from reference TRBV7-9 and TRBJ2-3, the complete variable domain reads DTGVSQNPRHKITKRGQNVTFRCDPISEHNRLYWYRQTLGQGPEFLTYFQNEAQLEKSRLLSDRFSAERPKGSFSTLEIQRTEQGDSAMYLCASSLDGGSTDTQYFGPGTRLTVL.

This clonotype was seen only a few times. The CDR3 bases are TGCAGTGCTAGAGATAGTCGACAGACAGGGTATAATTCACCCCTCCACTTT. Its protein is CSARDSRQTGYNSPLHF. The chain combines TRBV20-1 with TRBJ1-6, with TRBD1 identical over 7 bases. Germline V CDR1 and CDR2: DFQATT, SNEGSKA (reference sequence). V was pared by 0 bases and J by 4 bases, with 9 bases of the junction left unmatched. This CDR3 contains 17 residues.

This chain uses TRBV21-1 with TRBJ1-6. TRBV21-1 is a pseudogene locus. This CDR3 contains 15 residues. As DNA, the CDR3 is TGTGCCAGCAGAGTTAGGAGGGGCCATAATTCACCCCTCCACTTT. This codes for CASRVRRGHNSPLHF.

This clonotype appeared a few times. The V and J genes are TRBV7-9 and TRBJ2-7; D possibly corresponds to TRBD2 (5 bases). Germline CDR1 and CDR2: SEHNR and FQNEAQ (reference sequence). The V end was cut by 8 bases, the J end by 5 bases, with 16 bases between. The CDR3 has 13 amino acids. For the CDR3, the DNA is TGTGCCAGCGGCCCGGACGGGATCGACGAGCAGTACTTC. It specifies CASGPDGIDEQYF.

By frequency in the sample, this clonotype is medium-sized (0.01 to 0.1%). The rearrangement joins TRBV19 to TRBJ1-6; D is ambiguous. V was trimmed by 8 bases and J by 9 bases, leaving 14 bases between them. Germline values: CDR1 LNHDA, CDR2 SQIVND (reference sequence). This CDR3 contains 13 residues. CDR3 protein: CASQPGPSSPLHF. The CDR3 DNA follows: TGTGCCAGTCAGCCCGGGCCGTCTTCACCCCTCCACTTT.

This clonotype was observed a few times. J is TRBJ1-1 and V is TRBV7-6; 9 bases are shared with TRBD1. The CDR3 consists of 15 residues. V shed 1 base, J shed 5 bases, and the junction held 5 bases outside the gene matches. Germline values: CDR1 SGHVS, CDR2 FNYEAQ. This chain's CDR3 is CASSLVGTGQTEAFF. In nucleotides, the CDR3 is TGTGCCAGCAGCTTAGTAGGGACAGGGCAAACTGAAGCTTTCTTT.

This clonotype has more than one count but fewer than ten. This chain joins TRBV27 and TRBJ2-4, with TRBD1 matching over 8 bases. The V gene's germline CDR1 is MNHEY and CDR2 SMNVEV (reference sequence). The CDR3 has 14 amino acids. Trimming took 2 bases from V and 6 from J; bases not matched to a gene: 3. The CDR3 region is CASSLGTGGNIQYF. CDR3 DNA: TGTGCCAGCAGTTTAGGTACAGGGGGAAACATTCAGTACTTC.

The table lists this clonotype with a few counts. V gene TRBV3-1 combines with J gene TRBJ2-3, with 9 bases identical to TRBD2. The V gene end was trimmed by 2 bases and the J gene end by 1 base; junction bases not matched to a gene: 4. The germline CDR1 and CDR2 sequences are LGHDT and YNNKEL (reference sequence). The CDR3 length is 16 residues. The CDR3 reads CASSQLAGRRTDTQYF. CDR3 nucleotide sequence: TGTGCCAGCAGCCAACTAGCGGGGAGACGCACAGATACGCAGTATTTT.

The chain carries TRBV7-2 and TRBJ2-5, with D uncertain. Germline V CDR1 and CDR2: SGHTA, FQGNSA. V was pared by 5 bases and J by 5 bases, with 12 bases between. This CDR3 is built from 13 residues. This chain's CDR3 is CASSRLSVETQYF. CDR3 nucleotide sequence: TGTGCCAGCAGCCGTTTGTCTGTTGAGACCCAGTACTTC.

By share, this clonotype counts as medium-sized. This rearrangement joins TRBV13 to TRBJ1-5; D uncertain. This CDR3 spans 12 amino acids. V lost 2 bases and J lost 5, with 4 bases in between. CDR1 and CDR2 (germline): PRHDT, FYEKMQ (reference sequence). Here the CDR3 reads CASSLRDQPQHF. The CDR3 DNA is TGTGCCAGCAGCTTACGGGATCAGCCCCAGCATTTT.

This clonotype is deemed large. This chain connects TRBV6-5 to TRBJ2-7; D is ambiguous. This CDR3 has 14 residues. Trimming shortened V by 4 bases and J by 0 bases, and 10 bases separated the two germline ends. Germline loops: CDR1 MNHEY, CDR2 SVGAGI. CDR3 in DNA: TGTGCCAGCAGTTCAACCGGGTCCTCCTACGAGCAGTACTTC. It is translated as CASSSTGSSYEQYF.

By sample fraction, this clonotype is medium-sized (0.01 to 0.1%). The gene calls are TRBV2 and TRBJ2-3, with 8 bases lining up with TRBD2. Germline assignment: CDR1 SNHLY and CDR2 FYNNEI. Trimming cost V 5 bases and J 2 bases; bases outside gene matches: 9. The CDR3 sequence is 16 residues long. CDR3 loop: CASSSGSGAVTDTQYF. For the CDR3, the DNA is TGTGCCAGCAGTTCCGGTAGCGGGGCCGTCACAGATACGCAGTATTTT. The whole variable domain, filled in from reference TRBV2 and TRBJ2-3, reads EPEVTQTPSHQVTQMGQEVILRCVPISNHLYFYWYRQILGQKVEFLVSFYNNEISEKSEIFDDQFSVERPDGSNFTLKIRSTKLEDSAMYFCASSSGSGAVTDTQYFGPGTRLTVL.

The rearrangement uses TRBV7-2 and TRBJ1-4, with D possibly matching TRBD1 (5 bases). Trimming removed 8 bases from V and 0 bases from J, with 7 bases in between. CDR1 is SGHTA and CDR2 is FQGNSA in the germline V gene. This CDR3 contains 13 residues. CDR3 nucleotides: TGTGCCAGCGCCAGGGCAACTAATGAAAAACTGTTTTTT. Encoded protein: CASARATNEKLFF.

On this clonotype: This sequence may be a read error, since a much larger clone differs from it by one base. The chain has TRBV29-1 and TRBJ2-7, with TRBD1 matching over 7 bases. The CDR3 length is 14 residues. CDR1 is SQVTM, CDR2 ANQGSEA, per germline. Written as DNA, the CDR3 is TGCAACGTTGATGTGACAGGGACCTCCTACGAGCAGTACTTC. Translation gives CNVDVTGTSYEQYF.

This clonotype has a handful of counts. This chain connects TRBV2 to TRBJ2-4; no reliable D call. The ends were cut back, 7 bases at V and 5 bases at J, with 9 bases in the middle. Germline CDR1 SNHLY, CDR2 FYNNEI. CDR3 size: 12 residues. The CDR3 nucleotides are TGTGCCAGCACTTGGACGGAAAACATTCAGTACTTC. It encodes CASTWTENIQYF.

By frequency in the sample, this clonotype is medium-sized. The rearrangement links TRBV20-1 to TRBJ1-2; 9 bases align to TRBD1. CDR3 length equals 14 residues. The germline V gene encodes CDR1 DFQATT and CDR2 SNEGSKA (reference sequence). V lost 4 bases, J lost 8 bases, and 11 bases stayed unmatched. DNA of the CDR3: TGCAGTGCTACGACAGGGGGGATAGTCGAGGGCTACACCTTC. It encodes CSATTGGIVEGYTF.

In this sample, this clonotype is medium-sized. The rearrangement uses TRBV27 and TRBJ2-5; possibly TRBD1 or TRBD2 for D (7 bases each). The germline CDR1 and CDR2 sequences are MNHEY and SMNVEV (reference sequence). CDR3 length: 14 amino acids. V shed 3 bases and J shed 5 bases, with 13 bases lying between them. The CDR3 reads CASSLGGGRETQYF. CDR3 nucleotide sequence: TGTGCCAGCAGTTTGGGAGGGGGCCGGGAGACCCAGTACTTC.

Sample share makes this clonotype medium-sized. The chain couples TRBV10-3 to TRBJ1-2; possible D gene TRBD1, 5 bases. Between the trimmed V and J ends, which lost 3 bases and 4 bases, there was a span of 12 bases. In germline, CDR1 is ENHRY, CDR2 SYGVKD. This CDR3 has 14 amino acids. CDR3 coding DNA: TGTGCCATCAGTGAAGGGGCCAGAGTCTATGGCTACACCTTC. It encodes CAISEGARVYGYTF.

V usage is TRBV6-6 and J usage is TRBJ1-1; D gene uncertain. The germline V and J ends were trimmed by 7 bases and 4 bases, with 10 bases remaining between them. Germline V gene lookup returns CDR1 MNHNY and CDR2 SVGAGI (reference sequence). The CDR3 is 12 amino acids. The CDR3 bases are TGTGCCAGCATTCCCTCGGGCACTGAAGCTTTCTTT. Residues: CASIPSGTEAFF.

This clonotype is termed medium-sized (0.01 to 0.1%). This chain joins TRBV18 and TRBJ1-1, with TRBD1 matching 8 bases. The CDR3 runs 15 residues. Trimming took 0 bases from V and 1 from J; bases not matched to a gene: 1. Germline V gene data show CDR1 as KGHSH and CDR2 as LQKENI. The CDR3 here is CASSPPTGANTEAFF. CDR3 DNA: TGTGCCAGCTCACCACCGACAGGGGCGAACACTGAAGCTTTCTTT.

The chain couples TRBV7-2 to TRBJ2-7; D is ambiguous. Germline values: CDR1 SGHTA, CDR2 FQGNSA. The CDR3 contains 14 residues. V was shortened by 6 bases and J by 3 bases, with 15 bases between the two germline ends. CDR3 DNA sequence: TGTGCCAGCAGTCCAATAGATCCCCTCTACGAGCAGTACTTC. Its protein is CASSPIDPLYEQYF.

As for this clonotype: A much bigger clone sits one base away, suggesting this may be a read error. The CDR3 nucleotides read TGTGTCAGCAGCTTGGGAGGGGCCTATGGCTACACCTTC. Residues: CVSSLGGAYGYTF. V is TRBV5-5 and J is TRBJ1-2; TRBD1 is a possible D gene (5 bases). The CDR3 sequence is 13 residues long. The germline CDR1 and CDR2 sequences are SGHKS and YYEKEE (reference sequence).

The J gene is TRBJ2-4, the V gene TRBV11-2; D tentatively fits TRBD1 or TRBD2 (5 bases each). The CDR3 sequence is 16 residues long. V was cut by 0 bases and J by 0 bases, with 9 bases left in between. Germline V gives CDR1 SGHAT, CDR2 FQNNGV. The CDR3 loop is CASSLDGALAKNIQYF. CDR3 bases: TGTGCCAGCAGCTTAGACGGGGCACTAGCCAAAAACATTCAGTACTTC. Complete variable domain (other parts from reference TRBV11-2 and TRBJ2-4): EAGVAQSPRYKIIEKRQSVAFWCNPISGHATLYWYQQILGQGPKLLIQFQNNGVVDDSQLPKDRFSAERLKGVDSTLKIQPAKLEDSAVYLCASSLDGALAKNIQYFGAGTRLSVL.

The sample holds a few counts of this clonotype. The V gene is TRBV12-3 or TRBV12-4, the J gene TRBJ1-1; D is ambiguous. V dropped 2 bases and J dropped 5 bases, with 12 bases sitting between them. There are 14 residues in the CDR3. CDR3 DNA: TGTGCCAGCAGTTTACCTCCGGGTTGGACTGAAGCTTTCTTT. Protein: CASSLPPGWTEAFF.

This clonotype is deemed medium-sized (0.01 to 0.1%). The chain links TRBV7-2 to TRBJ2-7, with TRBD2 matching 11 bases. The junction had 15 bases not matched to a gene; V was cut back by 5 bases and J by 6 bases. This CDR3 region has 17 residues. Germline CDR1 and CDR2: SGHTA and FQGNSA. Here the CDR3 reads CASSLTALLAGGREQYF. DNA of the CDR3: TGTGCCAGCAGCCTCACGGCCCTATTAGCGGGGGGGCGCGAGCAGTACTTC.

This chain links TRBV20-1 with TRBJ2-1; the D call may be TRBD1 or TRBD2 (5 bases each). Germline V gene lookup returns CDR1 DFQATT and CDR2 SNEGSKA (reference sequence). V shed 1 base and J shed 7 bases, with 11 bases lying between them. The CDR3 extends over 13 amino acids. The CDR3 protein is CSARGDAWNEQFF. Here the CDR3 DNA reads TGCAGTGCTAGAGGGGACGCCTGGAATGAGCAGTTCTTC.

The CDR3 reads CASSRTSGAGSPLHF. In nucleotides, the CDR3 is TGTGCCAGCAGCCGGACCTCAGGGGCGGGCTCACCCCTCCACTTT. V and J are TRBV12-3 or TRBV12-4 and TRBJ1-6; perhaps TRBD1 as D (6 bases). This CDR3 has 15 amino acids. V was trimmed by 6 bases and J by 10 bases, leaving 19 bases between them.